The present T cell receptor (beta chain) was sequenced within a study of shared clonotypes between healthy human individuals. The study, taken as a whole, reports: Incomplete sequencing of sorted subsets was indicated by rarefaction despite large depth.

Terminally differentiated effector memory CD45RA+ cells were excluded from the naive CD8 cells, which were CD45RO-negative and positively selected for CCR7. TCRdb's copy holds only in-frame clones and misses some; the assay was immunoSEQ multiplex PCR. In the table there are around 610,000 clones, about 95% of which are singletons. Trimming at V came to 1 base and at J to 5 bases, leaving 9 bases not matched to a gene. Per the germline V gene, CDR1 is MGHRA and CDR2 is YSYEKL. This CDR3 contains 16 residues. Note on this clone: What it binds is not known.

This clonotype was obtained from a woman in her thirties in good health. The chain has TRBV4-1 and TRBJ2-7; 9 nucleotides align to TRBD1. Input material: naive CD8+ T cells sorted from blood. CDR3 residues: CASSQAQRTGDNEQYF. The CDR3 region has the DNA TGCGCCAGCAGCCAAGCCCAAAGGACAGGGGACAACGAGCAGTACTTC.